This T cell receptor (beta chain) was sequenced in a study of control samples from healthy donors and cancer patients. The table came from immunoSEQ multiplex PCR; TCRdb's copy has only in-frame clones and leaves some out. The table has some 71,000 clones, around nine tenths seen once. What was sequenced was PBMCs. This TCR derives from a man in his 60s with lung cancer.

CDR3 sequence (DNA): TGTGCCAGCAGTGCCAGGGTAGGGTCAGGCAATCAGCCCCAGCATTTT. Translation gives CASSARVGSGNQPQHF. The V and J genes are TRBV6-1 and TRBJ1-5, with TRBD1 as a possible D gene (5 bases). The CDR3 consists of 16 residues. Per germline, CDR1 MNHNS and CDR2 SASEGT. V lost 4 bases, J lost 2 bases, and 15 bases lay in between.